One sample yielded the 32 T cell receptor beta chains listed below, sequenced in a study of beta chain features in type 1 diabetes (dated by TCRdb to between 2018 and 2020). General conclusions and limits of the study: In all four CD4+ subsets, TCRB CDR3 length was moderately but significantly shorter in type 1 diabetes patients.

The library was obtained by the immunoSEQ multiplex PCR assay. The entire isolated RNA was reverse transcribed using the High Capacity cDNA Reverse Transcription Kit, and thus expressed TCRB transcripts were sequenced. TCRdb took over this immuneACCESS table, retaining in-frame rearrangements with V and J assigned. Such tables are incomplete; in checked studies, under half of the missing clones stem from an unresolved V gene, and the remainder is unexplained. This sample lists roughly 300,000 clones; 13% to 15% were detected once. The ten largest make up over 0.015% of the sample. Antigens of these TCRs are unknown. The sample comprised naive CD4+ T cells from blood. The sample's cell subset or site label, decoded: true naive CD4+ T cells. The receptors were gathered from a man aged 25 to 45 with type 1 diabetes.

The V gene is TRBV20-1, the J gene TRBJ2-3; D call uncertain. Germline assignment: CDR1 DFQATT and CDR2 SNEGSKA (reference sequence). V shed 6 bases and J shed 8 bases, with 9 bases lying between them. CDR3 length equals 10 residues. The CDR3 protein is CSAFHGTQYF. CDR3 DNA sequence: TGCAGTGCCTTTCACGGTACGCAGTATTTT.

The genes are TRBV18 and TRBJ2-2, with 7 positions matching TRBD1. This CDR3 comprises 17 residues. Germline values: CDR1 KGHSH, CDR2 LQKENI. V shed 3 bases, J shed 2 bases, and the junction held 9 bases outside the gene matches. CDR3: CASSPPGTAINTGELFF. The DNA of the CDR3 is TGTGCCAGCTCACCCCCCGGGACAGCCATCAACACCGGGGAGCTGTTTTTT.

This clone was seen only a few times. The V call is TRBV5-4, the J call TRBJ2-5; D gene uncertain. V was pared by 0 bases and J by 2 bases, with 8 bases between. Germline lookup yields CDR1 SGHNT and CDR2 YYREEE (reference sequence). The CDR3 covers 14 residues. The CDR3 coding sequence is TGTGCCAGCAGCTTGGGTTCGGGTCAAGAGACCCAGTACTTC. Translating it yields CASSLGSGQETQYF.

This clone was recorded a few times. Here the CDR3 DNA reads TGTGCCAGCAGGATGCAGGGGGACTATGGCTACACCTTC. It translates to CASRMQGDYGYTF. The chain links TRBV5-4 to TRBJ1-2; 7 bases match TRBD1. V was clipped by 5 bases and J by 3 bases; unmatched bases: 4. This CDR3 is built from 13 residues. CDR1 and CDR2 from the germline V gene are SGHNT and YYREEE (reference sequence).

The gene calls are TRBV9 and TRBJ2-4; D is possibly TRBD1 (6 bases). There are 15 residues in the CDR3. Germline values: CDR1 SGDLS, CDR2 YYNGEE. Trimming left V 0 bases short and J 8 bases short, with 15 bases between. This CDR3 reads CASSVATGPPDIQYF. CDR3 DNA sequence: TGTGCCAGCAGCGTAGCCACAGGGCCCCCGGACATTCAGTACTTC.

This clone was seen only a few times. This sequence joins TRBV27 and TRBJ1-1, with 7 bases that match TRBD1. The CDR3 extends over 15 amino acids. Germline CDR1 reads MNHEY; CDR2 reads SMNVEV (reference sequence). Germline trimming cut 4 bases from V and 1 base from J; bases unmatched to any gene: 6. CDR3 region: CASSWKTGQNTEAFF. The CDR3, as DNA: TGTGCCAGCAGTTGGAAGACAGGGCAGAACACTGAAGCTTTCTTT.

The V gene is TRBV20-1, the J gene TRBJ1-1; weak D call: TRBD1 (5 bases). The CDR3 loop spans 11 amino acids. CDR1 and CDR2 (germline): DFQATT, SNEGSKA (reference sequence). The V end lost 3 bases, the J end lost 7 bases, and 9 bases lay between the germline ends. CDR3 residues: CSASRQSEAFF. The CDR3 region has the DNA TGCAGTGCTAGCAGACAGAGTGAAGCTTTCTTT.

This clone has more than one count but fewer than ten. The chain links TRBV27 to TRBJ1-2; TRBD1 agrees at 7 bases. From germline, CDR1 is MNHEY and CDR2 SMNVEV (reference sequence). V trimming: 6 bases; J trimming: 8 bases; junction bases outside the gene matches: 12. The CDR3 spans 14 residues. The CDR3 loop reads CASSSSPETGGYTF. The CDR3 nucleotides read TGTGCCAGCAGCTCTTCCCCCGAGACAGGGGGCTACACCTTC.

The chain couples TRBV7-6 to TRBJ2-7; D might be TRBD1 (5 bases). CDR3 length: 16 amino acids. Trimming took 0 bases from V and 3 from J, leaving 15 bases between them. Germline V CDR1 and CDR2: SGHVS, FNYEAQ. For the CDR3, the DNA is TGTGCCAGCAGCTTAGCCCCGCAGGGCCAGGGCTACGAGCAGTACTTC. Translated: CASSLAPQGQGYEQYF.

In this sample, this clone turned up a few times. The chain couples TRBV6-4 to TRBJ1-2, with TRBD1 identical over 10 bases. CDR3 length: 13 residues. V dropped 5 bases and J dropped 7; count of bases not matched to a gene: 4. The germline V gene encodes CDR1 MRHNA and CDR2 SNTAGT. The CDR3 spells CASSRDRGFGYTF. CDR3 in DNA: TGTGCCAGCAGTCGGGACAGGGGATTTGGCTACACCTTC.

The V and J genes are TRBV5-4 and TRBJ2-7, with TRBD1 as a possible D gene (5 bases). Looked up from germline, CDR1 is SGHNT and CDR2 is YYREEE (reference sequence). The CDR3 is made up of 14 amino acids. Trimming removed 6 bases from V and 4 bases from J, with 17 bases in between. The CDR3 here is CASTLQGGGYEQYF. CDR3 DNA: TGTGCCAGCACCCTTCAGGGCGGTGGATACGAGCAGTACTTC.

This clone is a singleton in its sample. The CDR3 spells CASSLGLAGTYEQYF. CDR3 nucleotides: TGTGCCAGCAGCTTAGGACTAGCGGGGACCTACGAGCAGTACTTC. The chain uses TRBV11-1 and TRBJ2-7; 11 bases align to TRBD2. Per germline, CDR1 SGHAT and CDR2 FQDESV (reference sequence). The ends lost 1 base at V and 2 bases at J; junction bases unmatched: 1. This CDR3 spans 15 amino acids.

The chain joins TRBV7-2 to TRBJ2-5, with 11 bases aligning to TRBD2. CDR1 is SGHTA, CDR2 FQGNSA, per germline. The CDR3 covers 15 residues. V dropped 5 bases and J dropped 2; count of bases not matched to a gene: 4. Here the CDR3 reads CASSRGLAEQETQYF. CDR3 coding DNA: TGTGCCAGCAGCCGGGGACTAGCGGAGCAAGAGACCCAGTACTTC.

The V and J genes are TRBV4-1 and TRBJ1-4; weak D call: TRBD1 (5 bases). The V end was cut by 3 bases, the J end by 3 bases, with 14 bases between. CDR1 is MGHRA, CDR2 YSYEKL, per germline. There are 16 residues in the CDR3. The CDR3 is CASSQNAGISNEKLFF. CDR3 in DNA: TGCGCCAGCAGCCAGAACGCAGGGATATCTAATGAAAAACTGTTTTTT.

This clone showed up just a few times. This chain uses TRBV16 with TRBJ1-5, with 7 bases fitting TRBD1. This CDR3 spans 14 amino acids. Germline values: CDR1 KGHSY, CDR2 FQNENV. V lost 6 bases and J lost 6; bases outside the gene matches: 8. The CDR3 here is CASSWDRSSQPQHF. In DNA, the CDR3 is TGTGCCAGCAGTTGGGACAGAAGTAGTCAGCCCCAGCATTTT.

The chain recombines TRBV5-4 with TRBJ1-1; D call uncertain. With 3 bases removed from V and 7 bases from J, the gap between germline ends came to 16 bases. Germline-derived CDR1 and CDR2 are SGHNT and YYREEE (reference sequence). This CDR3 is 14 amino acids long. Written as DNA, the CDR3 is TGTGCCAGCAGCTCGAAAAAGTCGGGAGATGAAGCTTTCTTT. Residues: CASSSKKSGDEAFF. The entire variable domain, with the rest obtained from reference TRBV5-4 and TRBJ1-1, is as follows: ETGVTQSPTHLIKTRGQQVTLRCSSQSGHNTVSWYQQALGQGPQFIFQYYREEENGRGNFPPRFSGLQFPNYSSELNVNALELDDSALYLCASSSKKSGDEAFFGQGTRLTVV.

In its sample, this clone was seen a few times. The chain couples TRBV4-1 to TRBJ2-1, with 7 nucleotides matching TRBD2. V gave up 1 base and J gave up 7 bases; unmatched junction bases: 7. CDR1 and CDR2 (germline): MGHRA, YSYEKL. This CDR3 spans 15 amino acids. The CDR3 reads CASSQVRTSSNEQFF. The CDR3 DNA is TGCGCCAGCAGCCAAGTCCGGACTAGTTCGAATGAGCAGTTCTTC.

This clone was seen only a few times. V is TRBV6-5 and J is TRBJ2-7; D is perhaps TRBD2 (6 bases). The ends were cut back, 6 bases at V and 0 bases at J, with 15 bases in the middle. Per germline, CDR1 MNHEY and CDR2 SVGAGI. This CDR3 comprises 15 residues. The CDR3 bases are TGTGCCAGCAGAACAACTAGCTGGCGCTCCTACGAGCAGTACTTC. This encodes CASRTTSWRSYEQYF.

The CDR3: CASGVTGDATEAFF. CDR3 sequence (DNA): TGTGCCAGCGGGGTTACAGGGGACGCCACTGAAGCTTTCTTT. This rearrangement joins TRBV5-4 to TRBJ1-1; 7 bases line up with TRBD1. The junction had 10 bases not matched to a gene; V was cut back by 7 bases and J by 4 bases. The CDR3 totals 14 residues. Looked up from germline, CDR1 is SGHNT and CDR2 is YYREEE (reference sequence).

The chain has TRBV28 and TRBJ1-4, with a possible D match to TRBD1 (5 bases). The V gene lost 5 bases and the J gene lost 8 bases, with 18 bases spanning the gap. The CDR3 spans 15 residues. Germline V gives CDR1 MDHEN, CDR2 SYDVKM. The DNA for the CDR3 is TGTGCCAGCAGTCCACGACAGTCGGGGAGGGAAAAACTGTTTTTT. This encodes CASSPRQSGREKLFF.

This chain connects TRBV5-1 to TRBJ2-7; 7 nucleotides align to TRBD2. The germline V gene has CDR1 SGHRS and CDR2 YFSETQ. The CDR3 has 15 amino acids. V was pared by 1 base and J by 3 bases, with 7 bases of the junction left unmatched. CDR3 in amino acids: CASSLSSGKVYEQYF. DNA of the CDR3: TGCGCCAGCAGCTTGTCGAGCGGGAAGGTCTACGAGCAGTACTTC.

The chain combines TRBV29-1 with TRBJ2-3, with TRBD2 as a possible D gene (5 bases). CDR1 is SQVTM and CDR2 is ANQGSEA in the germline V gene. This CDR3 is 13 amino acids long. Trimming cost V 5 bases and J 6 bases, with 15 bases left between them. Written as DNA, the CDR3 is TGCAGCGTTCGTCCCCTGGGGAGCGATACGCAGTATTTT. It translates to CSVRPLGSDTQYF.

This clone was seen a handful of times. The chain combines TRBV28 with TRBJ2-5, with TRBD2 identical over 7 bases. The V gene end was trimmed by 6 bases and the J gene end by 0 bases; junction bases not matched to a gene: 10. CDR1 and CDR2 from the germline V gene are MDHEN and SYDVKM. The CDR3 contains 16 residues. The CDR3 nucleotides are TGTGCCAGCAGCCCCTCGGGGAGGGCCAACCAAGAGACCCAGTACTTC. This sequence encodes CASSPSGRANQETQYF.

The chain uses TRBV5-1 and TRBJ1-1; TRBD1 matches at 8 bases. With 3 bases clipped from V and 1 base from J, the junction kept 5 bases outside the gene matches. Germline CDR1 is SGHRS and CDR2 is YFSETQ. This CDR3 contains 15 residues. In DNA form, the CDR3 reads TGCGCCAGCAGCTCATCCGGGACAGGGAACACTGAAGCTTTCTTT. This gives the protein CASSSSGTGNTEAFF.

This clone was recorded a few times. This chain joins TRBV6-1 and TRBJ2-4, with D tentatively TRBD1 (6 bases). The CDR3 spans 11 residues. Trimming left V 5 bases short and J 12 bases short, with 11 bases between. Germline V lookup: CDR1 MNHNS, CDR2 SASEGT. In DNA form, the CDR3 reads TGTGCCAGCAGTCAGGGGCGGAGTCAGTACTTC. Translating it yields CASSQGRSQYF.

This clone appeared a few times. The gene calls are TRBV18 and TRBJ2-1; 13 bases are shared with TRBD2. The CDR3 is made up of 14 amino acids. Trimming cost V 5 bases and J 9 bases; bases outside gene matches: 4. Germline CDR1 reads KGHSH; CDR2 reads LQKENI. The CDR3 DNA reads TGTGCCAGCTCAGGACTAGCGGGGGAAGGTGAGCAGTTCTTC. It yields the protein CASSGLAGEGEQFF.

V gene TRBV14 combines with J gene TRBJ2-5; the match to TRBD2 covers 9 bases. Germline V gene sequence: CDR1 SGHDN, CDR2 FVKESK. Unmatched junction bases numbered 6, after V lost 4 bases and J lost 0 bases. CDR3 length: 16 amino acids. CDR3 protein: CASSLRLAAYQETQYF. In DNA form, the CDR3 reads TGTGCCAGCAGCCTTAGACTAGCGGCGTACCAAGAGACCCAGTACTTC.

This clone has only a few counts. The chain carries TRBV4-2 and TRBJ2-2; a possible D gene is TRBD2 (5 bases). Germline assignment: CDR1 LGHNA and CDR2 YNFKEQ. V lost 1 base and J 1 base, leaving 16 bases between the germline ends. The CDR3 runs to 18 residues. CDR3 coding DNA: TGTGCCAGCAGCCAAGGCCTCTCTAGTGGGAGGAACACCGGGGAGCTGTTTTTT. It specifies CASSQGLSSGRNTGELFF.

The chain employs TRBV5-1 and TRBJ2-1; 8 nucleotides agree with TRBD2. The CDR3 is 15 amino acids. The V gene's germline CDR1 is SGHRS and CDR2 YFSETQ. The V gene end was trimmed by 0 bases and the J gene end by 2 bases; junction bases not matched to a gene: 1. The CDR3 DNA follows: TGCGCCAGCAGCTTGGCACTAGCGGCCTACAATGAGCAGTTCTTC. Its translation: CASSLALAAYNEQFF.

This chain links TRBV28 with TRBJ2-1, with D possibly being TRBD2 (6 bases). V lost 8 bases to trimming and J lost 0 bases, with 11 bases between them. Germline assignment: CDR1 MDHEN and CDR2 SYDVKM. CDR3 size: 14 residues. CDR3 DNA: TGTGCCAGCCTCGCGGGGAGCTCCTACAATGAGCAGTTCTTC. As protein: CASLAGSSYNEQFF.

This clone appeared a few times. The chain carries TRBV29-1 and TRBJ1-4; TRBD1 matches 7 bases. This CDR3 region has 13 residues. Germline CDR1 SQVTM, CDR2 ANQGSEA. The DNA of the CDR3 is TGCAGTGGCAAGGGGGCAATTAATGAAAAACTGTTTTTT. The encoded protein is CSGKGAINEKLFF. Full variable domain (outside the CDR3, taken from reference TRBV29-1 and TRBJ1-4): SAVISQKPSRDICQRGTSLTIQCQVDSQVTMMFWYRQQPGQSLTLIATANQGSEATYESGFVIDKFPISRPNLTFSTLTVSNMSPEDSSIYLCSGKGAINEKLFFGSGTQLSVL.

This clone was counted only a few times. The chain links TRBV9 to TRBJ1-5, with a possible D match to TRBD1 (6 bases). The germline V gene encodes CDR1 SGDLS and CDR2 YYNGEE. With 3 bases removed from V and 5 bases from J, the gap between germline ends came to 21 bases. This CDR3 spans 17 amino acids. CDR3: CASSAPAGAGVHQPQHF. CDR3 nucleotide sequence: TGTGCCAGCAGCGCCCCGGCGGGGGCAGGGGTCCATCAGCCCCAGCATTTT.